This note documents a single TCR beta chain sequence. Produced via immunoSEQ multiplex PCR; TCRdb's table is partial and in-frame only. There are almost 70,000 clones in the sample; just over 85% occur only once, and roughly 8% lies in the top ten. The sample originates from a study of OX40 agonist ivuxolimab in advanced cancers. Sequences were derived from CD4+ or CD8+ T cells sorted from blood, sampled in a trial of the OX40 agonist ivuxolimab. This TCR was sampled from an adult with an advanced solid tumor such as melanoma, head and neck, liver or kidney cancer.

The chain's CDR3 is CASSLAAGRTTGELFF. The DNA of the CDR3 is TGCGCCAGCAGCTTGGCGGCAGGGAGGACCACCGGGGAGCTGTTTTTT. The V gene is TRBV5-1, the J gene TRBJ2-2; a possible D gene is TRBD2 (6 bases). The germline CDR1 and CDR2 sequences are SGHRS and YFSETQ. The CDR3 length is 16 residues. V was clipped by 0 bases and J by 4 bases, with 13 bases between them. Full variable domain (rest looked up from reference TRBV5-1 and TRBJ2-2): KAGVTQTPRYLIKTRGQQVTLSCSPISGHRSVSWYQQTPGQGLQFLFEYFSETQRNKGNFPGRFSGRQFSNSRSEMNVSTLELGDSALYLCASSLAAGRTTGELFFGEGSRLTVL.